This note documents a single T cell receptor beta chain sequence. The antigen remains undetermined. Extraction of RNA preceded its reverse transcription into cDNA, which served as the sequencing template. Generated by immunoSEQ multiplex PCR, the TCRdb table keeps only in-frame clones and is missing some. The table has around 210,000 clones, about 61% seen once. This entry is derived from a study of CD8+ T cells in alopecia areata. Points from the study as a whole: Lesional scalp, especially alopecia totalis/universalis, showed higher clonality than normal scalp. Compared with mice, patients displayed less clear TCR sharing, possibly for HLA-related reasons. Alphabeta T cells residing in normal skin are also sequenced in scalp samples.

V was pared by 0 bases and J by 4 bases, with 10 bases between. CDR3 size: 14 residues. CDR1 and CDR2 from the germline V gene are SGHDT and YYEEEE. The rearrangement joins TRBV5-6 to TRBJ2-5; the D gene could be TRBD1 or TRBD2 (5 bases each). The TCR originated in a human donor in good health. The sequenced sample was CD8+ T cells sorted from blood. The CDR3 region is CASSLEGTAETQYF. Written as DNA, the CDR3 is TGTGCCAGCAGCTTGGAGGGGACGGCAGAGACCCAGTACTTC.